Here is one T cell receptor beta chain with its context. This sample stems from a study of blood T cell repertoires in COVID-19. About the study: T cells, B-cell-depleted T cells, or PBMCs provided the cDNA or gDNA that served as material.

This CDR3 has 13 residues. The germline gives CDR1 MNHEY, CDR2 SVGAGI. V was shortened by 7 bases and J by 5 bases, with 12 bases between the two germline ends. Followed over time, Seattle patients had been enrolled while infection was active. Sequencing was performed with immunoSEQ multiplex PCR; in TCRdb, only in-frame clones are kept and a portion is missing. Among 150,000 to 190,000 clones listed, about 85% were seen once. The sequence was collected from a woman aged 55-69 years with COVID-19, enrolled during active disease. J is TRBJ2-4 and V is TRBV6-5; tentatively, D is TRBD1 (5 bases). Sequenced: peripheral blood. Here the CDR3 reads CASKVRGENIQYF. The DNA for the CDR3 is TGTGCCAGCAAAGTTAGGGGTGAAAACATTCAGTACTTC.